This T cell receptor (beta chain) was sequenced during a study of beta chain features in type 1 diabetes. This clone has a handful of counts. Its antigen is currently unknown. Trimming left V 5 bases short and J 8 bases short, with 9 bases between. Germline assignment: CDR1 MDHEN and CDR2 SYDVKM. CDR3 length: 11 residues. Whole-study results and caveats: Shorter TCRB CDR3s, moderately but significantly so, marked every one of the four CD4+ subsets in Type 1 diabetes patients.

The authors reverse transcribed all of the isolated RNA, so sequencing captured expressed TCRB transcripts. TCRdb keeps only in-frame clones here, not all; method: immunoSEQ multiplex PCR. The sample contains about 150,000 clones, about a tenth of which appear only once. Purity exceeded 95% in all sorted populations. The origin of this receptor is a man between 25 and 39 years old with type 1 diabetes. The chain recombines TRBV28 with TRBJ1-2; maybe TRBD1 (5 bases). Material: central memory CD4+ T cells from blood. The CDR3 region has the DNA TGTGCCAGCAGTCTTCAGGGAGGCTACACCTTC. Protein product: CASSLQGGYTF.